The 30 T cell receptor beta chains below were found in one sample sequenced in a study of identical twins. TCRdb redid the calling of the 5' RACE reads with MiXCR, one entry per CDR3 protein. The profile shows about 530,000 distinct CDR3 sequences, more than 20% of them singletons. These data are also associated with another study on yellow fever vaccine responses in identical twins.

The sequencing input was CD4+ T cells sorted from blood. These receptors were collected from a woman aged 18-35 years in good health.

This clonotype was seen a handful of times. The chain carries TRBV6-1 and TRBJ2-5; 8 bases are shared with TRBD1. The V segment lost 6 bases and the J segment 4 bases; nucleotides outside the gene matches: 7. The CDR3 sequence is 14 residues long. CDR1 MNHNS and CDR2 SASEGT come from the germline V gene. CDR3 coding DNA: TGTGCCAGCAGAACTCCAGGGGGCGGAGAGACCCAGTACTTC. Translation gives CASRTPGGGETQYF.

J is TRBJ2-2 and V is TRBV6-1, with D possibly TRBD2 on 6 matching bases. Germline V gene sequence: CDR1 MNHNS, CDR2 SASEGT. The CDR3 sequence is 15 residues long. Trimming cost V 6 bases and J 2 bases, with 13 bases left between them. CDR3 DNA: TGTGCCAGCAGGGCTCGCGGGGTTAACACCGGGGAGCTGTTTTTT. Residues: CASRARGVNTGELFF.

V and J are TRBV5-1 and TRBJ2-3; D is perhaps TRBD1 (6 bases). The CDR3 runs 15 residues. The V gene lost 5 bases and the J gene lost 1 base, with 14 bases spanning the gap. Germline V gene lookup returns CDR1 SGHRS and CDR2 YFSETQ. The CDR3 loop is CASRPTGTRTDTQYF. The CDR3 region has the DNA TGCGCCAGCAGGCCTACAGGGACGCGCACAGATACGCAGTATTTT. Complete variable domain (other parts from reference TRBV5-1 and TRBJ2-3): KAGVTQTPRYLIKTRGQQVTLSCSPISGHRSVSWYQQTPGQGLQFLFEYFSETQRNKGNFPGRFSGRQFSNSRSEMNVSTLELGDSALYLCASRPTGTRTDTQYFGPGTRLTVL.

The CDR3 loop is CASRAGGHGELFF. The DNA of the CDR3 is TGTGCCAGCAGGGCAGGGGGTCACGGGGAGCTGTTTTTT. The gene calls are TRBV12-3 or TRBV12-4 and TRBJ2-2; TRBD1 matches 7 bases. The ends lost 6 bases at V and 7 bases at J; junction bases unmatched: 5. The CDR3 is 13 amino acids.

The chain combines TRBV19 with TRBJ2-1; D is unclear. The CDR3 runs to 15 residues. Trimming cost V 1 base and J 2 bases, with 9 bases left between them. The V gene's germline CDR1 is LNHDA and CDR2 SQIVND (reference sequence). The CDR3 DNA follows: TGTGCCAGTAGTATAGCCCCGGCCCCCTACAATGAGCAGTTCTTC. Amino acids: CASSIAPAPYNEQFF.

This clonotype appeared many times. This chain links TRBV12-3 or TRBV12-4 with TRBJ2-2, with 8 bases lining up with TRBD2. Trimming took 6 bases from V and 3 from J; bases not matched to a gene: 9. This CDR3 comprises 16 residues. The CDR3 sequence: CASSPDWRGDTGELFF. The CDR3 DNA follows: TGTGCCAGCAGCCCTGACTGGCGGGGGGACACCGGGGAGCTGTTTTTT.

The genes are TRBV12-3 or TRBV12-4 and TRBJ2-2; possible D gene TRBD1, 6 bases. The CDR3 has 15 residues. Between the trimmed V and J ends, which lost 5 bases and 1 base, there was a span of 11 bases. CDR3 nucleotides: TGTGCCAGCAGTGGGACACGACTGAACACCGGGGAGCTGTTTTTT. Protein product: CASSGTRLNTGELFF.

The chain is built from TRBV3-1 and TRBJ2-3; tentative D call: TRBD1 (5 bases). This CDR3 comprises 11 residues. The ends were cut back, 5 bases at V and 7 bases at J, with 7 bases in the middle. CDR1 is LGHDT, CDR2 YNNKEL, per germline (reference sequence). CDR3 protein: CASSWGNTQYF. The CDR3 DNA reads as TGTGCCAGCAGCTGGGGCAATACGCAGTATTTT.

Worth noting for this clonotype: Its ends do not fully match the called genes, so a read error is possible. The CDR3 is CASSEGGTGLIF. DNA for the CDR3: TGTGCCAGCAGTGAGGGTGGGACAGGGCTAATCTTC. This sequence joins TRBV2 and TRBJ2-1, with 9 bases matching TRBD1. CDR3 length equals 12 residues. Germline lookup yields CDR1 SNHLY and CDR2 FYNNEI.

The CDR3 region has the DNA TGCGCCAGCAGCCCCTTCGGGGATGAAAAACTGTTTTTT. The encoded protein is CASSPFGDEKLFF. The chain joins TRBV5-1 to TRBJ1-4; D is uncertain. Trimming took off 4 bases at V and 6 bases at J, with 10 bases between the two ends. This CDR3 region has 13 residues. From germline, CDR1 is SGHRS and CDR2 YFSETQ.

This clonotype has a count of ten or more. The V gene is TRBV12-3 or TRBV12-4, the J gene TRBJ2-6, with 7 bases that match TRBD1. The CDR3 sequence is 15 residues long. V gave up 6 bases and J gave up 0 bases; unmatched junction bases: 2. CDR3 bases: TGTGCCAGCAGCCGGACAGGCTCTGGGGCCAACGTCCTGACTTTC. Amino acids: CASSRTGSGANVLTF.

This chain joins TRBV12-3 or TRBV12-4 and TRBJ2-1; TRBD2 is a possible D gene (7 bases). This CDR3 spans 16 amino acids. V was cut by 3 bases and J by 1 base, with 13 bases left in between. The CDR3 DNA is TGTGCCAGCAGTTTGCGAGGGAGGGGGTCCTACAATGAGCAGTTCTTC. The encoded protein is CASSLRGRGSYNEQFF.

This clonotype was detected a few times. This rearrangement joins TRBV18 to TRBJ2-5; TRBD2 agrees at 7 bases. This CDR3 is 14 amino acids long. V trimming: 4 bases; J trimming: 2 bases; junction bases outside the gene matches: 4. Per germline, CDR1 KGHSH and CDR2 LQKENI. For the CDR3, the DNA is TGTGCCAGCTCACTCGGACTAGATCAAGAGACCCAGTACTTC. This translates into CASSLGLDQETQYF.

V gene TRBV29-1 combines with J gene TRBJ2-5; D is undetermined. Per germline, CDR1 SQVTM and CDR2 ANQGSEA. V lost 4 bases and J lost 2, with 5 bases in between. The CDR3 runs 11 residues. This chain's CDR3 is CSVAMQETQYF. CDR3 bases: TGCAGCGTTGCGATGCAAGAGACCCAGTACTTC.

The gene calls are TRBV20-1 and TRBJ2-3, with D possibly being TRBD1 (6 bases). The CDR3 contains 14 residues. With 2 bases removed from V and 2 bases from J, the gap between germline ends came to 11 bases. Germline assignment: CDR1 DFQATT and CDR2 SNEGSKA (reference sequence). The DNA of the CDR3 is TGCAGTGCTAGACCTGGACAGATCACAGATACGCAGTATTTT. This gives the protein CSARPGQITDTQYF.

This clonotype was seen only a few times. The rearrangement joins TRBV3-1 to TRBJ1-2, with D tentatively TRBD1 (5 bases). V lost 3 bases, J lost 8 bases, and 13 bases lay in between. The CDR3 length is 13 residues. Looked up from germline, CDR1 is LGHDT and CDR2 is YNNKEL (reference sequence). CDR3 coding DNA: TGTGCCAGCAGCCAGACAGCTTTCCGAGGCTACACCTTC. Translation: CASSQTAFRGYTF.

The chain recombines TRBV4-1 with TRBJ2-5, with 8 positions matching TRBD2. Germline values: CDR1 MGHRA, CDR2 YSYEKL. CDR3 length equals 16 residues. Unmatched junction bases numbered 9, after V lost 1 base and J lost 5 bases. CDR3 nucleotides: TGCGCCAGCAGCCAAGTAGGCAGCGGGAGAGGGGAGACCCAGTACTTC. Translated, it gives CASSQVGSGRGETQYF.

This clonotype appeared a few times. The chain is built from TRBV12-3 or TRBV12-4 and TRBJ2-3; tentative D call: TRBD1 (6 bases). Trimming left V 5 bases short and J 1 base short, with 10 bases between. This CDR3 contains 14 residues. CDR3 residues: CASSVYRGTDTQYF. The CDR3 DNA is TGTGCCAGCAGTGTCTACAGGGGCACAGATACGCAGTATTTT.

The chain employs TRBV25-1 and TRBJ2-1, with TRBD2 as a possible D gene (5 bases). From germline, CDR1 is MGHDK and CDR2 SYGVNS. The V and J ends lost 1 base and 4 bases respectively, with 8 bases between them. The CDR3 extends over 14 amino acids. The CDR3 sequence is CASSELGRYNEQFF. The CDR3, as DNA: TGTGCCAGCAGTGAATTGGGGAGATACAATGAGCAGTTCTTC.

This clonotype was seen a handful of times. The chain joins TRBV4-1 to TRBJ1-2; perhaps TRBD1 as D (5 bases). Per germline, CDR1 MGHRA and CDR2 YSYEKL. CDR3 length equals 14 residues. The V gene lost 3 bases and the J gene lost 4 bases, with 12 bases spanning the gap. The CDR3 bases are TGCGCCAGCAGCCACCCTCCGGGACTCTATGGCTACACCTTC. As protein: CASSHPPGLYGYTF.

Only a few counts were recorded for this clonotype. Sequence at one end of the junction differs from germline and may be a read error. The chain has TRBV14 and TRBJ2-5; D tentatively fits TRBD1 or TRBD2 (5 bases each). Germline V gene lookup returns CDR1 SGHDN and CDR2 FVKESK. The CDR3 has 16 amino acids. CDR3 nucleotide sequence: TGTGCCAGCCGCCAATGGGACCGGCCCATACAAGAGACCCAGTACTTC. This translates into CASRQWDRPIQETQYF. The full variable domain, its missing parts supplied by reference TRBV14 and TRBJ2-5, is EAGVTQFPSHSVIEKGQTVTLRCDPISGHDNLYWYRRVMGKEIKFLLHFVKESKQDESGMPNNRFLAERTGGTYSTLKVQPAELEDSGVYFCASRQWDRPIQETQYFGPGTRLLVL.

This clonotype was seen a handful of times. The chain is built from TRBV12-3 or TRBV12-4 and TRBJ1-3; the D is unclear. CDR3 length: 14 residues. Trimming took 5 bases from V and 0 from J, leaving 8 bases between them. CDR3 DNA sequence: TGTGCCAGCAGTCCAGTGAACTCTGGAAACACCATATATTTT. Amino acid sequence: CASSPVNSGNTIYF.

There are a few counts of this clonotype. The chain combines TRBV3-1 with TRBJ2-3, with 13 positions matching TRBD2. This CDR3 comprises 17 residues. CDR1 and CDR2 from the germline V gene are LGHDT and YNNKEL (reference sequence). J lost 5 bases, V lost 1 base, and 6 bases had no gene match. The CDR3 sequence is CASSQVLAGGLIDTQYF. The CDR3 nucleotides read TGTGCCAGCAGCCAAGTACTAGCGGGAGGGCTAATAGATACGCAGTATTTT.

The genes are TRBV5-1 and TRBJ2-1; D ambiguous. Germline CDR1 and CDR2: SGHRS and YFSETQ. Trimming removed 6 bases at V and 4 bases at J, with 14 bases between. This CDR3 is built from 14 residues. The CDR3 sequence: CASKVGGGYNEQFF. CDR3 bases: TGCGCCAGCAAGGTCGGCGGTGGATACAATGAGCAGTTCTTC.

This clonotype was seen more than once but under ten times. This CDR3 is CAISERQGTREQYV. DNA for the CDR3: TGTGCCATCAGTGAAAGACAGGGGACAAGGGAGCAGTACGTC. The chain links TRBV10-3 to TRBJ2-7; 8 nucleotides align to TRBD1. The CDR3 runs 14 residues. Losses at the gene ends were 3 bases for V and 7 bases for J; bases not matched to a gene: 8. Germline assignment: CDR1 ENHRY and CDR2 SYGVKD.

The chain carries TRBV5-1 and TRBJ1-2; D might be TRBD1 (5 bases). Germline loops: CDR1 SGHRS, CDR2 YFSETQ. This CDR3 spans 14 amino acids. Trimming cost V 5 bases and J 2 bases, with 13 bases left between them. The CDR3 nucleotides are TGCGCCAGCAGACCATCGGAGGGGAACTATGGCTACACCTTC. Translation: CASRPSEGNYGYTF.

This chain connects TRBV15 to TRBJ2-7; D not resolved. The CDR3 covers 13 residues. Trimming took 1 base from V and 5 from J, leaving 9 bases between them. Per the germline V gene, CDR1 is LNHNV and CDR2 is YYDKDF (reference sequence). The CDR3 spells CATSRGQYHEQYV. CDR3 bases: TGTGCCACCAGCAGAGGCCAGTATCACGAGCAGTACGTC.

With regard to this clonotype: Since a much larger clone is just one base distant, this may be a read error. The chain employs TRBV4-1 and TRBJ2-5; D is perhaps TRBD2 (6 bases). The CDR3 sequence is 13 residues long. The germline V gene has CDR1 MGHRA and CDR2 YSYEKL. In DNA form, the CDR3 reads TGCGCCAGCAGCCCGGGACTCCAAGTGACCCAGTACTTC. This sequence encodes CASSPGLQVTQYF.

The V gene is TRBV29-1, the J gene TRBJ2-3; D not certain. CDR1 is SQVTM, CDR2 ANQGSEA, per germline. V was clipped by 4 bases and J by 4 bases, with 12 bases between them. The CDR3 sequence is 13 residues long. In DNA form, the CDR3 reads TGCAGCGTTGGGCTAACGCCGGCAGATACGCAGTATTTT. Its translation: CSVGLTPADTQYF.

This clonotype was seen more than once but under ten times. The CDR3: CASSLMRGDCETQYF. The CDR3 DNA follows: TGTGCCAGCAGTTTAATGAGGGGTGATTGTGAGACCCAGTACTTC. The V call is TRBV12-3 or TRBV12-4, the J call TRBJ2-5; D is perhaps TRBD1 or TRBD2 (5 bases each). This CDR3 is built from 15 residues. The V and J ends lost 2 bases and 5 bases respectively, with 15 bases between them.